One sample yielded the 26 T cell receptor beta chains listed below, sequenced in a study of cytomegalovirus exposure and HLA in healthy donors. The PCR was carried out with 60 Vbeta primers and 13 Jbeta primers. Repertoires were generated with immunoSEQ multiplex PCR, while TCRdb's copy carries only in-frame clones and drops some. The repertoire holds about 87,000 clones, with 74% as singletons. What was sequenced was PBMCs. These receptors all come from a man between 25 and 39 years old in good health and CMV-seropositive.

This chain joins TRBV9 and TRBJ1-1, with D possibly TRBD1 on 5 matching bases. Germline V lookup: CDR1 SGDLS, CDR2 YYNGEE. Trimming stripped 0 bases from V and 8 bases from J, with 14 bases between. The CDR3 totals 14 residues. CDR3 protein: CASSVEMWGDEAFF. The CDR3 DNA follows: TGTGCCAGCAGCGTAGAAATGTGGGGGGACGAAGCTTTCTTT.

The chain employs TRBV25-1 and TRBJ2-5; D might be TRBD1 (6 bases). The CDR3 is 14 residues long. Germline assignment: CDR1 MGHDK and CDR2 SYGVNS. Trimming left V 1 base short and J 4 bases short, with 10 bases between. The CDR3 sequence: CASSESMGAETQYF. The CDR3 nucleotides are TGTGCCAGCAGTGAATCGATGGGGGCAGAGACCCAGTACTTC.

The table lists this clone with a few counts. This chain connects TRBV28 to TRBJ1-4; tentatively, D is TRBD1 (5 bases). V lost 3 bases and J lost 0, with 11 bases in between. Germline V gene data show CDR1 as MDHEN and CDR2 as SYDVKM. This CDR3 has 16 residues. The CDR3 bases are TGTGCCAGCAGTTTTGGGAGGGGCGCAACTAATGAAAAACTGTTTTTT. This gives the protein CASSFGRGATNEKLFF.

J is TRBJ2-3 and V is TRBV30; 9 positions agree with TRBD2. Germline CDR1 GTSNPN, CDR2 SVGIG (reference sequence). This CDR3 contains 16 residues. Germline trimming cut 2 bases from V and 2 bases from J; bases unmatched to any gene: 8. CDR3 protein: CAWSSNSGSFTDTQYF. The CDR3 nucleotides read TGTGCCTGGAGTTCAAATAGCGGGAGCTTCACAGATACGCAGTATTTT.

The chain combines TRBV6-5 with TRBJ2-7; 10 nucleotides align to TRBD2. In germline, CDR1 is MNHEY, CDR2 SVGAGI. Trimming removed 2 bases from V and 3 bases from J; junction bases left unmatched: 4. The CDR3 is 15 residues long. The CDR3 bases are TGTGCCAGCAGTTACGCGTCTAGCGGGGGCTACGAGCAGTACTTC. It is translated as CASSYASSGGYEQYF.

This clone was observed a few times. The rearrangement uses TRBV2 and TRBJ2-7; 16 bases match TRBD2. This CDR3 comprises 16 residues. Germline CDR1 and CDR2: SNHLY and FYNNEI. J gave up 3 bases and V 6 bases, and 5 bases lay outside the gene matches. Here the CDR3 DNA reads TGTGCCAGCAGGCCGGGACTAGCGGGAGGGGGCTACGAGCAGTACTTC. It encodes CASRPGLAGGGYEQYF.

J is TRBJ1-1 and V is TRBV7-9; no clear D gene. The V end lost 1 base, the J end lost 4 bases, and 7 bases lay between the germline ends. Per germline, CDR1 SEHNR and CDR2 FQNEAQ (reference sequence). The CDR3 sequence is 13 residues long. For the CDR3, the DNA is TGTGCCAGCAGCTTAGTGGCGGGCACTGAAGCTTTCTTT. Protein: CASSLVAGTEAFF. The complete variable domain, with remaining parts taken from reference TRBV7-9 and TRBJ1-1, reads DTGVSQNPRHKITKRGQNVTFRCDPISEHNRLYWYRQTLGQGPEFLTYFQNEAQLEKSRLLSDRFSAERPKGSFSTLEIQRTEQGDSAMYLCASSLVAGTEAFFGQGTRLTVV.

This chain connects TRBV15 to TRBJ2-7, with 10 positions matching TRBD2. The CDR3 is 18 residues long. Trimming at V came to 4 bases and at J to 4 bases, leaving 16 bases not matched to a gene. CDR1 LNHNV and CDR2 YYDKDF come from the germline V gene (reference sequence). CDR3 region: CATSTRGGGLAGVYEQYF. In DNA form, the CDR3 reads TGTGCCACCAGCACCCGGGGTGGGGGGCTAGCGGGAGTTTACGAGCAGTACTTC. The full variable domain, its missing parts supplied by reference TRBV15 and TRBJ2-7, is DAMVIQNPRYQVTQFGKPVTLSCSQTLNHNVMYWYQQKSSQAPKLLFHYYDKDFNNEADTPDNFQSRRPNTSFCFLDIRSPGLGDTAMYLCATSTRGGGLAGVYEQYFGPGTRLTVT.

This sequence joins TRBV7-6 and TRBJ2-7; D call uncertain. The CDR3 has 14 amino acids. The germline V gene has CDR1 SGHVS and CDR2 FNYEAQ. V dropped 5 bases and J dropped 1 base, with 12 bases sitting between them. The DNA for the CDR3 is TGTGCCAGCAGCCCAACTCGAACGTCCTACGAGCAGTACTTC. This encodes CASSPTRTSYEQYF.

The chain links TRBV6-1 to TRBJ2-5, with 10 bases lining up with TRBD1. CDR1 MNHNS and CDR2 SASEGT come from the germline V gene. The junction had 1 base not matched to a gene; V was cut back by 3 bases and J by 0 bases. The CDR3 has 15 residues. The CDR3 region has the DNA TGTGCCAGCAGTGAGGGACAGGGGTACCAAGAGACCCAGTACTTC. This translates into CASSEGQGYQETQYF.

The rearrangement links TRBV5-6 to TRBJ1-5; no reliable D call. V was pared by 1 base and J by 2 bases, with 7 bases between. The germline CDR1 and CDR2 sequences are SGHDT and YYEEEE. The CDR3 is 14 residues long. CDR3 loop: CASSLQRGNQPQHF. The CDR3 DNA sequence: TGTGCCAGCAGCTTGCAGAGGGGCAATCAGCCCCAGCATTTT.

The rearrangement links TRBV28 to TRBJ2-1; TRBD2 aligns across 9 bases. After removal of 4 bases from V and 7 bases from J, the junction contained 14 bases not matched to a gene. The CDR3 contains 17 residues. CDR1 is MDHEN and CDR2 is SYDVKM in the germline V gene. The CDR3 DNA sequence: TGTGCCAGCAGTTCCGGACTAGGCGGGAGGGCCTGGAATGAGCAGTTCTTC. Translation gives CASSSGLGGRAWNEQFF.

In this sample, this clone turned up a few times. V and J are TRBV7-9 and TRBJ2-1; D perhaps matches TRBD2 (7 bases). V was clipped by 1 base and J by 5 bases, with 12 bases between them. This CDR3 comprises 15 residues. The germline gives CDR1 SEHNR, CDR2 FQNEAQ (reference sequence). The CDR3 sequence is CASSLGGGAHNEQFF. The CDR3 DNA reads as TGTGCCAGCAGCTTAGGAGGGGGGGCCCACAATGAGCAGTTCTTC.

The gene calls are TRBV28 and TRBJ2-1; 8 nucleotides line up with TRBD2. The CDR3 loop spans 15 amino acids. The trim removed 7 bases at V and 5 bases at J, leaving 10 bases unmatched. Germline CDR1 MDHEN, CDR2 SYDVKM. The CDR3 sequence: CASTTGGVADNEQFF. Written as DNA, the CDR3 is TGTGCCAGCACTACGGGAGGGGTAGCCGACAATGAGCAGTTCTTC.

The V and J genes are TRBV12-5 and TRBJ2-7; D might be TRBD1 (6 bases). Germline V gene lookup returns CDR1 LGHNT and CDR2 FRNRAP. CDR3 length equals 16 residues. The germline V and J ends were trimmed by 6 bases and 0 bases, with 18 bases remaining between them. The CDR3, as DNA: TGTGCTAGTGGGATCCCGAAATACAGGGACTCCTACGAGCAGTACTTC. It translates to CASGIPKYRDSYEQYF.

The V call is TRBV14, the J call TRBJ1-5; 7 bases agree with TRBD1. Per the germline V gene, CDR1 is SGHDN and CDR2 is FVKESK. This CDR3 has 14 amino acids. Trimming at V came to 2 bases and at J to 2 bases, leaving 0 bases not matched to a gene. The CDR3 region is CASSQTGGNQPQHF. CDR3 bases: TGTGCCAGCAGCCAAACAGGGGGCAATCAGCCCCAGCATTTT.

The J gene is TRBJ2-2, the V gene TRBV2; 11 positions match TRBD2. The CDR3 runs to 12 residues. CDR1 and CDR2 from the germline V gene are SNHLY and FYNNEI. CDR3 in amino acids: CASGRATGELFF. The DNA for the CDR3 is TGTGCTAGCGGGAGGGCCACCGGGGAGCTGTTTTTT.

This chain connects TRBV2 to TRBJ1-2, with 8 bases aligning to TRBD1. CDR1 SNHLY and CDR2 FYNNEI come from the germline V gene. This CDR3 spans 12 amino acids. With 4 bases clipped from V and 5 bases from J, the junction kept 0 bases outside the gene matches. The chain's CDR3 is CASSGTGYGYTF. CDR3 bases: TGTGCCAGCAGTGGGACAGGGTATGGCTACACCTTC.

The chain carries TRBV2 and TRBJ1-2, with TRBD1 matching over 9 bases. CDR3 length: 13 amino acids. J was trimmed by 4 bases and V by 8 bases; bases with no gene match: 5. Germline CDR1 is SNHLY and CDR2 is FYNNEI. The CDR3 DNA reads as TGTGCCAGCGGGGACAGGGCGGGCTATGGCTACACCTTC. This translates into CASGDRAGYGYTF. Using reference TRBV2 and TRBJ1-2 for the parts outside the CDR3, the full variable domain is EPEVTQTPSHQVTQMGQEVILRCVPISNHLYFYWYRQILGQKVEFLVSFYNNEISEKSEIFDDQFSVERPDGSNFTLKIRSTKLEDSAMYFCASGDRAGYGYTFGSGTRLTVV.

The chain joins TRBV7-2 to TRBJ1-6; no reliable D call. The V gene's germline CDR1 is SGHTA and CDR2 FQGNSA. The V and J ends lost 2 bases and 7 bases respectively, with 9 bases between them. The CDR3 length is 14 residues. For the CDR3, the DNA is TGTGCCAGCAGCTTAATGGTGGAGAATTCACCCCTCCACTTT. This codes for CASSLMVENSPLHF.

The chain joins TRBV4-2 to TRBJ2-5; 8 nucleotides line up with TRBD2. The CDR3 totals 16 residues. CDR1 is LGHNA and CDR2 is YNFKEQ in the germline V gene. V lost 6 bases, J lost 5 bases, and 14 bases stayed unmatched. As DNA, the CDR3 is TGTGCCAGCAGTCCTTGGGGAGCGGGAGTGTGGGAGACCCAGTACTTC. It is translated as CASSPWGAGVWETQYF.

This clone was counted only a few times. The chain recombines TRBV6-1 with TRBJ2-7; the D gene is possibly TRBD2 (6 bases). CDR3 length: 14 amino acids. V gave up 2 bases and J gave up 6 bases, with 14 bases separating them. Germline lookup yields CDR1 MNHNS and CDR2 SASEGT. The CDR3 reads CASSELEGTSEQYF. As DNA, the CDR3 is TGTGCCAGCAGTGAACTGGAGGGTACCTCCGAGCAGTACTTC.

V is TRBV25-1 and J is TRBJ1-1; D gene unclear. V gave up 3 bases and J gave up 0 bases, with 8 bases separating them. Germline CDR1 reads MGHDK; CDR2 reads SYGVNS. The CDR3 has 14 amino acids. The CDR3 sequence: CASSDGGLNTEAFF. CDR3 DNA: TGTGCCAGCAGTGATGGCGGTTTGAACACTGAAGCTTTCTTT.

This chain connects TRBV28 to TRBJ1-3; TRBD1 agrees at 7 bases. CDR3 length equals 17 residues. The germline V gene encodes CDR1 MDHEN and CDR2 SYDVKM. V trimming: 8 bases; J trimming: 1 base; junction bases outside the gene matches: 14. The CDR3 loop reads CASGSSPGQTSGNTIYF. The CDR3 region has the DNA TGTGCCAGCGGTTCATCCCCGGGACAGACGTCTGGAAACACCATATATTTT.

The chain has TRBV5-1 and TRBJ1-1; 8 bases map to TRBD1. The CDR3 has 14 residues. The V gene's germline CDR1 is SGHRS and CDR2 YFSETQ. The V segment lost 4 bases and the J segment 5 bases; nucleotides outside the gene matches: 7. CDR3 amino acids: CASSETTGGTEAFF. The DNA for the CDR3 is TGCGCCAGCAGCGAGACCACAGGGGGAACTGAAGCTTTCTTT.

The chain recombines TRBV7-2 with TRBJ2-5; D uncertain. CDR1 SGHTA and CDR2 FQGNSA come from the germline V gene. V dropped 1 base and J dropped 5 bases, with 5 bases sitting between them. CDR3 length: 12 residues. This chain's CDR3 is CASSLDRETQYF. The CDR3, as DNA: TGTGCCAGCAGCTTAGACCGGGAGACCCAGTACTTC. The full variable domain, with the rest looked up from reference TRBV7-2 and TRBJ2-5, is GAGVSQSPSNKVTEKGKDVELRCDPISGHTALYWYRQSLGQGLEFLIYFQGNSAPDKSGLPSDRFSAERTGGSVSTLTIQRTQQEDSAVYLCASSLDRETQYFGPGTRLLVL.